This TCR beta chain was obtained from a study of a mutant IDH1 vaccine in newly diagnosed glioma. Study in general: Vaccines began 4-6 weeks after radiotherapy alone, or with temozolomide cycles. Before enrollment, patients got radiotherapy alone, temozolomide alone, or mostly the combination. The treated group averaged about 41 years old and was 62.5% male, about 40% female. Overall study results and limits: There seemed to be no relation between pseudoprogression and changes in top peripheral T cell clonotypes.

Germline CDR1 SNHLY, CDR2 FYNNEI. V trimming: 7 bases; J trimming: 3 bases; junction bases outside the gene matches: 5. This CDR3 spans 15 amino acids. Time point denoted: week 23, last vaccination. All doses held 300 ug of mutant IDH1 20-mer peptide, with topical imiquimod. Measured with immunoSEQ multiplex PCR; TCRdb has only the in-frame clones, and not every one. The sample carries about 41,000 clones, 78% recorded once. Concerning this clone: As yet, its antigen is unknown.

J is TRBJ1-4 and V is TRBV2, with 10 bases identical to TRBD1. This sample comprised PBMCs, obtained from a glioma patient whose treatment included an IDH1 peptide vaccine. This sequence originates from a middle-aged woman with glioma. Some clones in this sample may be carry-over from other donors' samples. CDR3 in amino acids: CASMTGGSANEKLFF. The DNA for the CDR3 is TGTGCCAGCATGACAGGGGGCTCGGCTAATGAAAAACTGTTTTTT.